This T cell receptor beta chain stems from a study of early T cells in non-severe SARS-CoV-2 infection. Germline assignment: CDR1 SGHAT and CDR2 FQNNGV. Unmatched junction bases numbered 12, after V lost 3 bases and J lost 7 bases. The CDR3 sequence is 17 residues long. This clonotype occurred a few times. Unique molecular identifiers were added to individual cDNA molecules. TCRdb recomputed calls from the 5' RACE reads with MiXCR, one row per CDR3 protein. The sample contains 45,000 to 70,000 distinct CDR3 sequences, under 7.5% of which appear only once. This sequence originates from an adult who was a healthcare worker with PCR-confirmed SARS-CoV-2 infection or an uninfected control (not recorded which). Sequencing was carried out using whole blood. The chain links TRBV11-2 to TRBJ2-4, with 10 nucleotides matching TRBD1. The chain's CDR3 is CASSLAPDRGLKNIQYF. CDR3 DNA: TGTGCCAGCAGCTTGGCTCCTGACAGGGGGCTCAAGAACATTCAGTACTTC.